Following are 20 T cell receptor beta chains from one sample sequenced in a study of blood T cells in healthy people across ages. Alongside a J-beta primer mix, a sample-barcoded 5' primer served in a second PCR lasting roughly 7 to 11 cycles. TCRdb passed the 5' RACE reads through MiXCR, listing each CDR3 protein once. The sample has approximately 2,000,000 distinct CDR3 sequences; 30% to 40% are singletons. Sequencing input: blood. These receptors were taken from a human donor in good health.

V gene TRBV7-9 combines with J gene TRBJ2-7; D gene ambiguous. In germline, CDR1 is SEHNR, CDR2 FQNEAQ (reference sequence). CDR3 length equals 14 residues. V shed 1 base and J shed 3 bases, with 10 bases lying between them. The CDR3 is CASSLDPQVYEQYF. The DNA for the CDR3 is TGTGCCAGCAGCTTAGATCCTCAGGTCTACGAGCAGTACTTC.

The genes are TRBV10-1 and TRBJ2-4; TRBD1 matches at 7 bases. The CDR3 extends over 14 amino acids. Germline CDR1 WNHNN, CDR2 SYGVQD (reference sequence). J was trimmed by 5 bases and V by 6 bases; bases with no gene match: 7. The CDR3 DNA reads as TGCGCCAGCAGCCTACCGGGACAGCAAAACATTCAGTACTTC. Protein sequence: CASSLPGQQNIQYF.

The rearrangement links TRBV21-1 to TRBJ2-5; TRBD1 was called by the table and not checked on the DNA. TRBV21-1 represents a pseudogene. The CDR3 totals 20 residues. The CDR3 DNA is TGTGCCAGCAGCAAAGAACCGATAAAAAAAACCGGGAGGGACCAAGAGACCCAGTACTTC. This sequence encodes CASSKEPIKKTGRDQETQYF.

The CDR3 bases are TGTGCCAGCAGTTACTTAGGCCGCAATGAGCAGTTCTTC. Amino acid sequence: CASSYLGRNEQFF. The J gene is TRBJ2-1, the V gene TRBV6-2 or TRBV6-3; no reliable D call. This CDR3 is built from 13 residues. Trimming took off 1 base at V and 6 bases at J, with 7 bases between the two ends. The V gene's germline CDR1 is MNHEY and CDR2 SVGEGT.

The rearrangement uses TRBV6-2 or TRBV6-3 and TRBJ2-4; a possible D gene is TRBD2 (5 bases). Germline CDR1 reads MNHEY; CDR2 reads SVGEGT. V lost 5 bases, J lost 7 bases, and 18 bases lay in between. The CDR3 spans 15 residues. The CDR3: CASSRFLGVENIQYF. The CDR3 DNA sequence: TGTGCCAGCAGTCGCTTTCTCGGGGTCGAGAACATTCAGTACTTC.

The chain links TRBV7-2 to TRBJ2-5; 7 nucleotides align to TRBD1. The CDR3 is 16 amino acids. Germline values: CDR1 SGHTA, CDR2 FQGNSA. Losses at the gene ends were 4 bases for V and 2 bases for J; bases not matched to a gene: 10. CDR3 nucleotide sequence: TGTGCCAGCAGCTCCCCAATACAGGGGTGGCAAGAGACCCAGTACTTC. Translation gives CASSSPIQGWQETQYF.

The chain uses TRBV20-1 and TRBJ1-2; D is ambiguous. This CDR3 region has 14 residues. V lost 3 bases, J lost 6 bases, and 17 bases lay in between. Germline CDR1 reads DFQATT; CDR2 reads SNEGSKA (reference sequence). This chain's CDR3 is CSARDPGSLNGYTF. CDR3 coding DNA: TGCAGTGCTAGGGATCCGGGGAGCTTGAATGGCTACACCTTC.

The chain has TRBV20-1 and TRBJ1-6; no clear D. Between the trimmed V and J ends, which lost 3 bases and 10 bases, there was a span of 19 bases. CDR3 length: 15 residues. Per the germline V gene, CDR1 is DFQATT and CDR2 is SNEGSKA (reference sequence). The CDR3 loop is CSASATGLYGSPLHF. The DNA of the CDR3 is TGCAGTGCTAGTGCAACTGGCCTGTACGGATCACCCCTCCACTTT.

The V and J genes are TRBV7-2 and TRBJ2-2, with 10 nucleotides matching TRBD1. This CDR3 is 17 amino acids long. The junction had 4 bases not matched to a gene; V was cut back by 1 base and J by 2 bases. Looked up from germline, CDR1 is SGHTA and CDR2 is FQGNSA. DNA of the CDR3: TGTGCCAGCAGCTTAGTCGGGACAGGGGCAAACACCGGGGAGCTGTTTTTT. Translating gives CASSLVGTGANTGELFF.

The genes are TRBV7-3 and TRBJ2-3; TRBD1 matches at 10 bases. Germline V CDR1 and CDR2: SGHTA, FQGTGA. J was trimmed by 4 bases and V by 5 bases; bases with no gene match: 9. The CDR3 is made up of 16 amino acids. The CDR3 coding sequence is TGTGCCAGCAGCCCTGGGGACAGGGGTTTTGCAGATACGCAGTATTTT. It encodes CASSPGDRGFADTQYF.

The V gene is TRBV29-1, the J gene TRBJ2-7; D is uncertain. V lost 7 bases and J lost 1, with 11 bases in between. The germline CDR1 and CDR2 sequences are SQVTM and ANQGSEA. The length of the CDR3 is 12 residues. Written as DNA, the CDR3 is TGCAGCGCATCAGCTGAGTCCTACGAGCAGTACTTC. It is translated as CSASAESYEQYF.

This rearrangement joins TRBV29-1 to TRBJ1-4; 7 bases are shared with TRBD1. Germline lookup yields CDR1 SQVTM and CDR2 ANQGSEA. After removal of 6 bases from V and 7 bases from J, the junction contained 2 bases not matched to a gene. The CDR3 contains 11 residues. This CDR3 reads CSVGQFEKLFF. The CDR3, as DNA: TGCAGCGTGGGACAGTTTGAAAAACTGTTTTTT.

The rearrangement joins TRBV12-3 or TRBV12-4 to TRBJ1-2; D gene unclear. V lost 4 bases, J lost 2 bases, and 14 bases lay in between. The CDR3 totals 15 residues. CDR3 DNA: TGTGCCAGCAGTTATTTTCTAGGGCCGAACTATGGCTACACCTTC. Translating gives CASSYFLGPNYGYTF.

This clonotype turned up a few times. This could be a read error, since a much larger clone is one nucleotide away. The V call is TRBV7-3, the J call TRBJ2-5; D gene uncertain. Trimming removed 1 base at V and 2 bases at J, with 5 bases between. CDR1 SGHTA and CDR2 FQGTGA come from the germline V gene. The CDR3 covers 13 residues. CDR3 sequence (DNA): TGTGCCAGCAGCTTAATGGCGCAAGAGACCCAGTACTTC. It codes for CASSLMAQETQYF.

The V and J genes are TRBV20-1 and TRBJ2-3; TRBD2 matches at 8 bases. The germline V gene encodes CDR1 DFQATT and CDR2 SNEGSKA (reference sequence). The trim removed 7 bases at V and 2 bases at J, leaving 8 bases unmatched. The length of the CDR3 is 14 residues. This CDR3 is CSVQVRGDTDTQYF. CDR3 DNA sequence: TGCAGTGTTCAGGTGCGGGGGGACACAGATACGCAGTATTTT.

Note on this clonotype: At one end the junction does not follow the germline gene, possibly because of a read error. The chain is built from TRBV20-1 and TRBJ1-4; no clear D gene. The CDR3 is 13 amino acids. Germline-derived CDR1 and CDR2 are DFQATT and SNEGSKA (reference sequence). The CDR3 region is CSANYATNEKLFF. DNA of the CDR3: TGCAGTGCTAATTACGCAACTAATGAAAAGCTGTTTTTT.

This sequence joins TRBV9 and TRBJ2-5; 7 nucleotides agree with TRBD2. This CDR3 has 15 amino acids. Looked up from germline, CDR1 is SGDLS and CDR2 is YYNGEE. V was clipped by 4 bases and J by 5 bases; unmatched bases: 11. In DNA, the CDR3 is TGTGCCAGCAGCCCGGGGGGAGGAGAATGGGAGACCCAGTACTTC. Residues: CASSPGGGEWETQYF.

This clonotype was seen a few times. This sequence joins TRBV12-3 or TRBV12-4 and TRBJ2-1, with TRBD1 matching over 8 bases. With V trimmed by 5 bases and J by 6 bases, 24 bases remained unmatched. The CDR3 has 20 amino acids. CDR3 nucleotides: TGTGCCAGCAGTCTCTGGCTCCCGCTGCCCGGGACAGGAGAGCGCAATGAGCAGTTCTTC. Translated: CASSLWLPLPGTGERNEQFF.

This clonotype turned up a few times. The rearrangement links TRBV7-3 to TRBJ2-5; the D gene is possibly TRBD1 (6 bases). From germline, CDR1 is SGHTA and CDR2 FQGTGA. The V end lost 4 bases, the J end lost 2 bases, and 14 bases lay between the germline ends. This CDR3 region has 15 residues. The CDR3 spells CASSYRAGVQETQYF. CDR3 bases: TGTGCCAGCAGCTACAGGGCAGGGGTACAAGAGACCCAGTACTTC.

The rearrangement joins TRBV29-1 to TRBJ2-7, with 9 bases lining up with TRBD1. V lost 6 bases to trimming and J lost 5 bases; unmatched junction nucleotides: 8. Germline values: CDR1 SQVTM, CDR2 ANQGSEA. The length of the CDR3 is 13 residues. CDR3 amino acids: CSVHPGQGDEQYF. For the CDR3, the DNA is TGCAGCGTCCATCCGGGACAGGGAGACGAGCAGTACTTC.